This TCR beta chain was sequenced for a study of cytomegalovirus exposure and HLA in healthy donors. V was pared by 2 bases and J by 10 bases, with 9 bases between. The CDR3 spans 12 residues. The V gene's germline CDR1 is SGHVS and CDR2 FNYEAQ. Study-wide results and caveats: Altogether, 150 to 200 TCR beta chains were recorded as cytomegalovirus-associated. Specific recognition of CMV antigens was confirmed in vitro for a few chains (all CMV-associated).

This clone showed up just once. The antigen remains undetermined. Separate from the approximately 720-subject first cohort was the approximately 130-subject validation cohort, to which the donors belonged. The repertoire was sequenced with immunoSEQ multiplex PCR; TCRdb's copy has only in-frame clones and lacks some. The data show 95,000 to 150,000 clones, roughly 88% seen once. The source material was PBMCs. The clonotype originates from a woman between 18 and 29 years old in good health and CMV-seropositive. The chain employs TRBV7-6 and TRBJ2-1; D possibly corresponds to TRBD2 (7 bases). CDR3 loop: CASSLPGGEQFF. The DNA for the CDR3 is TGTGCCAGCAGCTTACCGGGGGGCGAGCAGTTCTTC.